Each of the 2 T cell receptor beta chains below was sequenced from the same sample in a study of blood T cells in healthy people across ages. Primed by a sample-barcoded 5' primer and a J-beta primer mix, a second PCR proceeded for about 6 to 12 cycles. One entry per CDR3 protein, called by TCRdb with MiXCR from the 5' RACE reads. The table has around 1,600,000 distinct CDR3 sequences, 40% to 45% seen once. Input material: blood. Receptor source: a woman younger than 30 in good health.

The genes are TRBV7-2 and TRBJ2-7; D is unresolved. V lost 5 bases, J lost 1 base, and 9 bases lay in between. CDR1 is SGHTA and CDR2 is FQGNSA in the germline V gene. The length of the CDR3 is 13 residues. CDR3 bases: TGTGCCAGCAGCATTACAGAGTCCTACGAGCAGTACTTC. Its protein is CASSITESYEQYF.

About this clonotype: The junction and the germline gene differ at one end; a read error may be behind it. The chain combines TRBV25-1 with TRBJ2-5, with a possible D match to TRBD1 (6 bases). Germline V gene lookup returns CDR1 MGHDK and CDR2 SYGVNS. The CDR3 length is 17 residues. Written as DNA, the CDR3 is TGTCCCAGCAGTGAATCGTGGGGACAAACAAGCTGGGAGACCCAGTACTTC. Translated, it gives CPSSESWGQTSWETQYF. Based on the CDR3 plus reference TRBV25-1 and TRBJ2-5, the full variable domain is EADIYQTPRYLVIGTGKKITLECSQTMGHDKMYWYQQDPGMELHLIHYSYGVNSTEKGDLSSESTVSRIRTEHFPLTLESARPSHTSQYLCPSSESWGQTSWETQYFGPGTRLLVL.